One and the same sample provided the 23 T cell receptor beta chains below, sequenced in a study of cytomegalovirus exposure and HLA in healthy donors. The PCR contained 60 Vbeta and 13 Jbeta primers. Profiled with immunoSEQ multiplex PCR; TCRdb holds only in-frame clones, not every one. Of some 180,000 clones in the sample, roughly 87% were seen once. Sequencing input: PBMCs. The receptors come from a boy aged 2 to 10 in good health and CMV-seronegative.

The chain is built from TRBV30 and TRBJ1-3, with 8 bases that match TRBD1. Trimming at V came to 4 bases and at J to 0 bases, leaving 20 bases not matched to a gene. CDR3 length: 20 residues. Germline CDR1 is GTSNPN and CDR2 is SVGIG (reference sequence). The CDR3, as DNA: TGTGCCTGGATTATCTCCAGCGGACAGGGAAATCCGTTCTCTGGAAACACCATATATTTT. Its translation: CAWIISSGQGNPFSGNTIYF.

The chain joins TRBV7-9 to TRBJ1-2; 7 nucleotides match TRBD1. This CDR3 is built from 14 residues. Per the germline V gene, CDR1 is SEHNR and CDR2 is FQNEAQ (reference sequence). V dropped 6 bases and J dropped 8; count of bases not matched to a gene: 12. CDR3 sequence reads: CASSFTTGFYGYTF. CDR3 DNA: TGTGCCAGCAGTTTTACGACAGGGTTCTACGGCTACACCTTC.

This chain uses TRBV9 with TRBJ1-5; 8 bases match TRBD1. The CDR3 spans 18 residues. Germline V gene data show CDR1 as SGDLS and CDR2 as YYNGEE. Losses at the gene ends were 0 bases for V and 4 bases for J; bases not matched to a gene: 12. The CDR3 sequence: CASSVAQGVKLSNQPQHF. CDR3 DNA sequence: TGTGCCAGCAGCGTAGCACAGGGGGTCAAACTTAGTAATCAGCCCCAGCATTTT.

The rearrangement uses TRBV5-1 and TRBJ2-5; unclear D gene. The germline V gene has CDR1 SGHRS and CDR2 YFSETQ. V was shortened by 0 bases and J by 1 base, with 7 bases between the two germline ends. The CDR3 has 14 amino acids. The CDR3 reads CASSLADIQETQYF. The CDR3 DNA reads TGCGCCAGCAGCTTGGCAGACATCCAAGAGACCCAGTACTTC.

The chain is built from TRBV6-1 and TRBJ2-7, with TRBD1 identical over 7 bases. This CDR3 is 14 amino acids long. The ends lost 8 bases at V and 3 bases at J; junction bases unmatched: 10. CDR1 MNHNS and CDR2 SASEGT come from the germline V gene. The CDR3: CASLRGQGDYEQYF. The CDR3 nucleotides are TGTGCCAGCCTTAGGGGGCAGGGGGACTACGAGCAGTACTTC.

This clone was counted a few times. This chain joins TRBV5-1 and TRBJ1-1; no firm D call. V dropped 4 bases and J dropped 4 bases, with 11 bases sitting between them. CDR3 length equals 13 residues. Per the germline V gene, CDR1 is SGHRS and CDR2 is YFSETQ. The CDR3 coding sequence is TGCGCCAGCAGCAAGGGAAGCGGCACTGAAGCTTTCTTT. This codes for CASSKGSGTEAFF.

The chain is built from TRBV27 and TRBJ2-2, with 7 bases matching TRBD1. Germline CDR1 is MNHEY and CDR2 is SMNVEV (reference sequence). This CDR3 is 16 amino acids long. V gave up 6 bases and J gave up 0 bases; unmatched junction bases: 7. CDR3 residues: CASSKSGTANTGELFF. CDR3 DNA: TGTGCCAGCAGCAAGTCCGGGACAGCGAACACCGGGGAGCTGTTTTTT.

The CDR3 here is CASSNHFSGDSYNEQFF. The CDR3 coding sequence is TGTGCCAGCAGTAATCACTTCTCAGGGGACTCCTACAATGAGCAGTTCTTC. V gene TRBV27 combines with J gene TRBJ2-1, with D perhaps TRBD1 (6 bases). The germline V and J ends were trimmed by 5 bases and 0 bases, with 17 bases remaining between them. Germline values: CDR1 MNHEY, CDR2 SMNVEV (reference sequence). This CDR3 comprises 17 residues.

CDR3 nucleotide sequence: TGTGCCAGCAGCAAACCGACAGGGATTCTGTCCTACGAGCAGTACTTC. Its protein product is CASSKPTGILSYEQYF. The J gene is TRBJ2-7, the V gene TRBV21-1; TRBD1 reflects the table's D call only, with no check against the DNA. TRBV21-1 is marked as a pseudogene. The CDR3 is 16 residues long.

The J gene is TRBJ1-6, the V gene TRBV27, with 9 bases fitting TRBD1. The CDR3 extends over 14 amino acids. The germline CDR1 and CDR2 sequences are MNHEY and SMNVEV (reference sequence). The V and J ends lost 4 bases and 7 bases, in that order; junction bases with no gene match: 2. This CDR3 is CASSSGQGNSPLHF. The CDR3 DNA is TGTGCCAGCAGTTCGGGACAGGGAAATTCACCCCTCCACTTT.

CDR3 region: CSARRTTNEKLFF. The DNA for the CDR3 is TGCAGCGCCAGAAGAACAACTAATGAAAAACTGTTTTTT. V gene TRBV29-1 combines with J gene TRBJ1-4; D unclear. The CDR3 loop spans 13 amino acids. CDR1 is SQVTM and CDR2 is ANQGSEA in the germline V gene. V gave up 7 bases and J gave up 0 bases, with 9 bases separating them.

The genes are TRBV29-1 and TRBJ2-1; D might be TRBD2 (6 bases). The germline V and J ends were trimmed by 4 bases and 10 bases, with 14 bases remaining between them. This CDR3 comprises 12 residues. Germline-derived CDR1 and CDR2 are SQVTM and ANQGSEA. The CDR3: CSVGHMSGEQFF. The CDR3 DNA follows: TGCAGCGTTGGCCATATGAGCGGGGAGCAGTTCTTC.

V is TRBV7-2 and J is TRBJ1-2, with D maybe TRBD1 (5 bases). The length of the CDR3 is 17 residues. Deletions cut 0 bases from V and 3 bases from J, with 17 bases between. Per germline, CDR1 SGHTA and CDR2 FQGNSA. For the CDR3, the DNA is TGTGCCAGCAGCTTAGCGGGCTGGGGGGGAGTTGACTATGGCTACACCTTC. Its protein is CASSLAGWGGVDYGYTF.

The chain carries TRBV15 and TRBJ1-4; maybe TRBD1 (6 bases). The CDR3 sequence is 15 residues long. The germline V and J ends were trimmed by 8 bases and 0 bases, with 13 bases remaining between them. Germline assignment: CDR1 LNHNV and CDR2 YYDKDF (reference sequence). DNA for the CDR3: TGTGCCACCTGCCCCTACAGGGCAACTAATGAAAAACTGTTTTTT. Encoded protein: CATCPYRATNEKLFF.

This rearrangement joins TRBV28 to TRBJ1-1, with D uncertain. The CDR3 extends over 14 amino acids. Trimming took 4 bases from V and 3 from J, leaving 12 bases between them. The germline CDR1 and CDR2 sequences are MDHEN and SYDVKM. This CDR3 is CASSWFEGDTEAFF. In DNA, the CDR3 is TGTGCCAGCAGTTGGTTTGAGGGCGACACTGAAGCTTTCTTT.

The chain links TRBV7-9 to TRBJ1-6, with 9 bases identical to TRBD1. The V and J ends lost 5 bases and 0 bases, in that order; junction bases with no gene match: 8. Per germline, CDR1 SEHNR and CDR2 FQNEAQ (reference sequence). The CDR3 consists of 18 residues. In DNA form, the CDR3 reads TGTGCCAGCAGCAGGGACAGGGCCCCTGGCTCCTATAATTCACCCCTCCACTTT. Translating gives CASSRDRAPGSYNSPLHF.

V gene TRBV7-3 combines with J gene TRBJ1-1, with D hard to call. V dropped 2 bases and J dropped 4 bases, with 8 bases sitting between them. Germline CDR1 is SGHTA and CDR2 is FQGTGA. The CDR3 totals 13 residues. The CDR3 region has the DNA TGTGCCAGCAGCTTATCGACAAGCACTGAAGCTTTCTTT. This codes for CASSLSTSTEAFF.

The chain recombines TRBV30 with TRBJ1-1, with a tentative D call TRBD1 (6 bases). The CDR3 runs to 11 residues. Germline V gene sequence: CDR1 GTSNPN, CDR2 SVGIG (reference sequence). The V end lost 4 bases, the J end lost 7 bases, and 10 bases lay between the germline ends. The CDR3 here is CAWIDRLEAFF. CDR3 nucleotide sequence: TGTGCCTGGATAGACAGGCTTGAAGCTTTCTTT.

The CDR3 DNA is TGTGCCTGGGGCGAGGGCGGGGAGCAGTTCTTC. This encodes CAWGEGGEQFF. J is TRBJ2-1 and V is TRBV30; D is possibly TRBD2 (5 bases). V shed 5 bases and J shed 10 bases, with 12 bases lying between them. The germline gives CDR1 GTSNPN, CDR2 SVGIG (reference sequence). The CDR3 is made up of 11 amino acids.

V usage is TRBV13 and J usage is TRBJ2-1, with D possibly being TRBD2 (6 bases). The CDR3 sequence is 17 residues long. Germline CDR1 and CDR2: PRHDT and FYEKMQ (reference sequence). Trimming pared 5 bases from V and 0 bases from J, leaving 17 bases between. CDR3 loop: CASSPQGRGYSYNEQFF. Written as DNA, the CDR3 is TGTGCCAGCAGCCCGCAAGGGCGGGGTTACTCCTACAATGAGCAGTTCTTC.

V gene TRBV6-1 combines with J gene TRBJ1-1; D possibly corresponds to TRBD1 (5 bases). The CDR3 sequence is 14 residues long. In germline, CDR1 is MNHNS, CDR2 SASEGT. V lost 6 bases to trimming and J lost 1 base, with 12 bases between them. In nucleotides, the CDR3 is TGTGCCAGCAGCGCTGGACATACGAACACTGAAGCTTTCTTT. It specifies CASSAGHTNTEAFF.

The chain combines TRBV10-2 with TRBJ1-2; TRBD1 aligns across 7 bases. J lost 8 bases, V lost 2 bases, and 14 bases had no gene match. Per germline, CDR1 WSHSY and CDR2 SAAADI. The CDR3 has 16 amino acids. This chain's CDR3 is CASSEDRRGGLHGYTF. CDR3 DNA sequence: TGCGCCAGCAGTGAGGACAGGCGAGGGGGCCTGCACGGCTACACCTTC.

The chain carries TRBV6-6 and TRBJ1-4; TRBD1 matches 7 bases. Germline CDR1 reads MNHNY; CDR2 reads SVGAGI (reference sequence). After removal of 6 bases from V and 4 bases from J, the junction contained 8 bases not matched to a gene. The CDR3 has 15 amino acids. CDR3 DNA: TGTGCCAGCAGCCCCTCGACAGGGAATAATGAAAAACTGTTTTTT. Its translation: CASSPSTGNNEKLFF.